The sequence of this T cell receptor (beta chain) was determined in a study of glioma-infiltrating T cells after dendritic cell vaccination. Overall study: Dendritic cell vaccination trial patients had either newly diagnosed or recurrent glioblastoma.

Assay used: immunoSEQ multiplex PCR; TCRdb lists only in-frame clones, some missing. In the table there are just under 85,000 clones, approximately 90% of which are singletons. Findings and limits, study-wide: Only a small number of patients had complete blood and tumor samples.

V dropped 6 bases and J dropped 3 bases, with 14 bases sitting between them. Looked up from germline, CDR1 is KGHSH and CDR2 is LQKENI. CDR3 size: 15 residues. Comments on this clone: Its antigen is as yet unknown.

This chain connects TRBV18 to TRBJ2-2; no reliable D call. The source material was blood, sampled before dendritic cell vaccination. The sequence was obtained from a human donor with glioblastoma. CDR3 DNA sequence: TGTGCCAGCTCTCTGGTGAAAGACTACACCGGGGAGCTGTTTTTT. Residues: CASSLVKDYTGELFF.